The 7 T cell receptor beta chains given below trace back to one sample, sequenced in a study of blood T cell repertoires in COVID-19. TCRdb keeps only in-frame clones here, not all; method: immunoSEQ multiplex PCR. Altogether roughly 60,000 clones are present, around 81% being singletons, with the ten largest covering around 10%. The sample comprised peripheral blood. Every receptor here comes from a man at least 80 years old with COVID-19, enrolled during active disease.

The rearrangement uses TRBV4-3 and TRBJ2-1, with D perhaps matching TRBD2 (5 bases). The CDR3 covers 14 residues. V dropped 1 base and J dropped 3 bases, with 7 bases sitting between them. Germline CDR1 is LGHNA and CDR2 is YSLEER. The CDR3: CASSQASGYNEQFF. CDR3 nucleotide sequence: TGCGCCAGCAGCCAAGCCAGCGGCTACAATGAGCAGTTCTTC.

V and J are TRBV6-5 and TRBJ1-2; 7 bases match TRBD1. The germline CDR1 and CDR2 sequences are MNHEY and SVGAGI. V shed 4 bases and J 3 bases; nucleotides not matched to a gene: 5. The length of the CDR3 is 14 residues. The CDR3 sequence is CASSSDREHYGYTF. In nucleotides, the CDR3 is TGTGCCAGCAGTTCCGACAGGGAACACTATGGCTACACCTTC.

This clone appeared once. This chain joins TRBV10-3 and TRBJ1-5; 8 bases line up with TRBD1. The V segment lost 0 bases and the J segment 4 bases; nucleotides outside the gene matches: 2. Germline CDR1 and CDR2: ENHRY and SYGVKD. The CDR3 length is 15 residues. The CDR3 is CAISESWTGNQPQHF. The CDR3 DNA sequence: TGTGCCATCAGTGAGTCCTGGACAGGGAATCAGCCCCAGCATTTT.

This sequence joins TRBV3-1 (or the pseudogene TRBV3-2) and TRBJ2-3; 8 bases align to TRBD2. V was pared by 1 base and J by 0 bases, with 6 bases of the junction left unmatched. The CDR3 has 17 residues. The germline CDR1 and CDR2 sequences are LGHDT and YNNKEL (reference sequence). CDR3 DNA: TGTGCCAGCAGCCAAGGGGAGGGACTAGTGAGCACAGATACGCAGTATTTT. Its protein product is CASSQGEGLVSTDTQYF.

This clone has more than one count but fewer than ten. The J gene is TRBJ2-1, the V gene TRBV7-2, with D possibly TRBD2 on 5 matching bases. Germline V gene lookup returns CDR1 SGHTA and CDR2 FQGNSA. The CDR3 is made up of 13 amino acids. Trimming removed 6 bases at V and 12 bases at J, with 18 bases between. DNA of the CDR3: TGTGCCAGCAGTGTATCGAAGGAGGTCCCGCAGTTCTTC. Amino acid sequence: CASSVSKEVPQFF. Using reference TRBV7-2 and TRBJ2-1 for the parts outside the CDR3, the full variable domain is GAGVSQSPSNKVTEKGKDVELRCDPISGHTALYWYRQSLGQGLEFLIYFQGNSAPDKSGLPSDRFSAERTGGSVSTLTIQRTQQEDSAVYLCASSVSKEVPQFFGPGTRLTVL.

V usage is TRBV5-1 and J usage is TRBJ1-6; the match to TRBD1 covers 11 bases. Germline lookup yields CDR1 SGHRS and CDR2 YFSETQ. The CDR3 contains 16 residues. V dropped 3 bases and J dropped 7; count of bases not matched to a gene: 6. DNA for the CDR3: TGCGCCAGCAGCTGGACAGGGGGCCGGGGGAATTCACCCCTCCACTTT. It is translated as CASSWTGGRGNSPLHF.

This chain joins TRBV19 and TRBJ2-3; no definite D call. This CDR3 spans 14 amino acids. Per germline, CDR1 LNHDA and CDR2 SQIVND (reference sequence). Trimming left V 8 bases short and J 2 bases short, with 14 bases between. The CDR3 region is CASGVLAATDTQYF. The CDR3 coding sequence is TGTGCCAGTGGAGTCTTGGCGGCCACAGATACGCAGTATTTT.